A single sample gave rise to the 26 T cell receptor beta chains below, sequenced in a study of technical replicates of blood from a few donors. Libraries were prepared by immunoSEQ multiplex PCR; TCRdb keeps only in-frame clonotypes and omits some of them. The sample consists of tens of thousands of clones, less than 99% of them appearing once. The specimen was T cells isolated from PBMCs. The receptor set was obtained from a human donor in good health.

The chain has TRBV28 and TRBJ1-5; 8 bases line up with TRBD1. V trimming: 6 bases; J trimming: 0 bases; junction bases outside the gene matches: 7. The CDR3 spans 16 residues. The germline CDR1 and CDR2 sequences are MDHEN and SYDVKM. CDR3 sequence (DNA): TGTGCCAGCAGAAGGGACAGGCTTTATAGCAATCAGCCCCAGCATTTT. Translation gives CASRRDRLYSNQPQHF.

V usage is TRBV7-9 and J usage is TRBJ2-1, with 11 bases aligning to TRBD1. From germline, CDR1 is SEHNR and CDR2 FQNEAQ (reference sequence). With 1 base clipped from V and 8 bases from J, the junction kept 7 bases outside the gene matches. This CDR3 spans 16 amino acids. For the CDR3, the DNA is TGTGCCAGCAGCTTAGATAGGACAGGGGGCTTGCATGAGCAGTTCTTC. The encoded protein is CASSLDRTGGLHEQFF. Complete variable domain (other parts from reference TRBV7-9 and TRBJ2-1): DTGVSQNPRHKITKRGQNVTFRCDPISEHNRLYWYRQTLGQGPEFLTYFQNEAQLEKSRLLSDRFSAERPKGSFSTLEIQRTEQGDSAMYLCASSLDRTGGLHEQFFGPGTRLTVL.

This clone appeared a few times. This chain uses TRBV4-1 with TRBJ2-7; 14 bases map to TRBD2. This CDR3 contains 16 residues. The ends lost 4 bases at V and 4 bases at J; junction bases unmatched: 6. In germline, CDR1 is MGHRA, CDR2 YSYEKL. The CDR3 DNA is TGCGCCAGCAGCCCACGACTAGCGGGAGGGCCATACGAGCAGTACTTC. Encoded protein: CASSPRLAGGPYEQYF.

The chain uses TRBV29-1 and TRBJ2-1; maybe TRBD2 (6 bases). Trimming shortened V by 3 bases and J by 5 bases, and 14 bases separated the two germline ends. Germline values: CDR1 SQVTM, CDR2 ANQGSEA. CDR3 length equals 14 residues. This CDR3 is CSVDIQRVHNEQFF. Written as DNA, the CDR3 is TGCAGCGTTGACATCCAGCGGGTGCACAATGAGCAGTTCTTC.

DNA of the CDR3: TGCGCCAGCAGCCCCAGAGGGAGGGGTAGCTCCTACAATGAGCAGTTCTTC. This encodes CASSPRGRGSSYNEQFF. The chain combines TRBV5-1 with TRBJ2-1, with TRBD2 matching 7 bases. V lost 4 bases, J lost 0 bases, and 10 bases stayed unmatched. The germline gives CDR1 SGHRS, CDR2 YFSETQ. The CDR3 totals 17 residues.

A single count supports this clone. The chain recombines TRBV30 with TRBJ2-2, with a tentative D call TRBD1 (6 bases). V was shortened by 2 bases and J by 5 bases, with 12 bases between the two germline ends. Germline V gene sequence: CDR1 GTSNPN, CDR2 SVGIG (reference sequence). CDR3 length: 14 residues. The CDR3 reads CAWSSPGVTGELFF. The CDR3 bases are TGTGCCTGGAGTAGTCCAGGGGTTACCGGGGAGCTGTTTTTT.

This chain connects TRBV19 to TRBJ1-5; D perhaps matches TRBD1 (5 bases). The CDR3 spans 15 residues. V gave up 4 bases and J gave up 3 bases, with 13 bases separating them. In germline, CDR1 is LNHDA, CDR2 SQIVND (reference sequence). In DNA form, the CDR3 reads TGTGCCAGTAGTAAAGGAGGGGTGGTCAATCAGCCCCAGCATTTT. Encoded protein: CASSKGGVVNQPQHF.

This chain connects TRBV2 to TRBJ1-1, with a possible D match to TRBD1 (5 bases). There are 12 residues in the CDR3. Germline CDR1 SNHLY, CDR2 FYNNEI. V dropped 10 bases and J dropped 0 bases, with 9 bases sitting between them. CDR3 residues: CATETVNTEAFF. CDR3 nucleotides: TGTGCCACCGAGACAGTGAACACTGAAGCTTTCTTT.

This chain uses TRBV29-1 with TRBJ2-2, with D possibly being TRBD2 (6 bases). The V gene lost 4 bases and the J gene lost 5 bases, with 8 bases spanning the gap. CDR3 length: 12 amino acids. The germline CDR1 and CDR2 sequences are SQVTM and ANQGSEA. The CDR3 sequence: CSVVGGTGELFF. CDR3 coding DNA: TGCAGCGTTGTCGGGGGAACCGGGGAGCTGTTTTTT.

The rearrangement links TRBV6-1 to TRBJ2-6; no firm D call. Germline V gives CDR1 MNHNS, CDR2 SASEGT. The CDR3 has 14 residues. Trimming cost V 3 bases and J 1 base, with 4 bases left between them. The CDR3 here is CASSDPSGANVLTF. The CDR3 nucleotides read TGTGCCAGCAGTGATCCTTCTGGGGCCAACGTCCTGACTTTC.

The chain has TRBV27 and TRBJ1-1; D may be TRBD1 (6 bases). This CDR3 comprises 14 residues. The V gene lost 3 bases and the J gene lost 3 bases, with 11 bases spanning the gap. In germline, CDR1 is MNHEY, CDR2 SMNVEV (reference sequence). CDR3 sequence reads: CASSLIPGDTEAFF. The CDR3 DNA follows: TGTGCCAGCAGTTTGATACCAGGGGACACTGAAGCTTTCTTT.

The chain is built from TRBV5-1 and TRBJ1-4; tentative D call: TRBD1 (6 bases). V was clipped by 4 bases and J by 8 bases, with 18 bases between them. The germline V gene encodes CDR1 SGHRS and CDR2 YFSETQ. The CDR3 is made up of 15 amino acids. CDR3 residues: CASSPTGQTEEKLFF. The CDR3 coding sequence is TGCGCCAGCAGCCCGACCGGACAGACGGAGGAAAAACTGTTTTTT.

This chain uses TRBV15 with TRBJ1-5; weak D call: TRBD1 (6 bases). Deletions cut 6 bases from V and 1 base from J, with 16 bases between. The germline V gene has CDR1 LNHNV and CDR2 YYDKDF (reference sequence). This CDR3 region has 16 residues. DNA for the CDR3: TGTGCCACCAGGTCTCGGGGGGCGTTGAGCAATCAGCCCCAGCATTTT. It specifies CATRSRGALSNQPQHF.

The CDR3 spells CASSVAGQGTEQYF. The CDR3, as DNA: TGTGCCAGCAGCGTAGCTGGACAGGGAACCGAGCAGTACTTC. V usage is TRBV9 and J usage is TRBJ2-7; 8 nucleotides match TRBD1. The CDR3 has 14 amino acids. Germline-derived CDR1 and CDR2 are SGDLS and YYNGEE. J gave up 6 bases and V 0 bases, and 5 bases lay outside the gene matches.

V is TRBV29-1 and J is TRBJ2-7, with a possible D match to TRBD2 (6 bases). Between the trimmed V and J ends, which lost 6 bases and 0 bases, there was a span of 12 bases. The CDR3 is 13 amino acids. Germline values: CDR1 SQVTM, CDR2 ANQGSEA. CDR3 sequence: CSVGGRVSYEQYF. CDR3 nucleotides: TGCAGCGTGGGGGGACGGGTCTCCTACGAGCAGTACTTC.

The rearrangement links TRBV6-6 to TRBJ2-5, with D possibly matching TRBD2 (6 bases). In germline, CDR1 is MNHNY, CDR2 SVGAGI (reference sequence). Trimming cost V 3 bases and J 2 bases, with 16 bases left between them. The CDR3 is 16 residues long. The CDR3 bases are TGTGCCAGCAGTTATCTAGCGCGAGGCTTTCAAGAGACCCAGTACTTC. Translated: CASSYLARGFQETQYF.

The CDR3 DNA follows: TGTGCCAGTAGCCATGGAAAGGGGCTGCAAGAGACCCAGTACTTC. This encodes CASSHGKGLQETQYF. The chain has TRBV19 and TRBJ2-5, with D perhaps matching TRBD1 (5 bases). Germline CDR1 reads LNHDA; CDR2 reads SQIVND (reference sequence). CDR3 length: 15 amino acids. Trimming left V 6 bases short and J 2 bases short, with 16 bases between. Variable domain in full (rest from reference TRBV19 and TRBJ2-5): DGGITQSPKYLFRKEGQNVTLSCEQNLNHDAMYWYRQDPGQGLRLIYYSQIVNDFQKGDIAEGYSVSREKKESFPLTVTSAQKNPTAFYLCASSHGKGLQETQYFGPGTRLLVL.

The chain couples TRBV4-3 to TRBJ2-1; D perhaps matches TRBD2 (5 bases). This CDR3 has 20 amino acids. The germline V gene encodes CDR1 LGHNA and CDR2 YSLEER. V was trimmed by 0 bases and J by 1 base, leaving 22 bases between them. The CDR3 coding sequence is TGCGCCAGCAGCCAAGATATAAGGCTCGGGCTAGCCCTGTCCTACAATGAGCAGTTCTTC. It encodes CASSQDIRLGLALSYNEQFF.

This rearrangement joins TRBV19 to TRBJ1-2, with D maybe TRBD1 (5 bases). V dropped 7 bases and J dropped 8 bases, with 23 bases sitting between them. Germline loops: CDR1 LNHDA, CDR2 SQIVND (reference sequence). There are 15 residues in the CDR3. The CDR3 nucleotides are TGTGCCAGTATTAAGCTCGGGGGGAGAAGAGAGGGCTACACCTTC. Protein: CASIKLGGRREGYTF.

The CDR3 sequence is CASMVSGNQPQHF. The CDR3 DNA follows: TGTGCCAGTATGGTATCGGGCAATCAGCCCCAGCATTTT. This chain links TRBV19 with TRBJ1-5, with D unclear. The CDR3 extends over 13 amino acids. CDR1 and CDR2 (germline): LNHDA, SQIVND (reference sequence). The ends were cut back, 7 bases at V and 2 bases at J, with 9 bases in the middle.

The genes are TRBV12-5 and TRBJ2-1; 8 bases fit TRBD1. The CDR3 totals 16 residues. Germline CDR1 reads LGHNT; CDR2 reads FRNRAP. V dropped 4 bases and J dropped 3; count of bases not matched to a gene: 8. The CDR3 DNA reads as TGTGCTAGTGGTTGGATTACGGACAGGGTCTACAATGAGCAGTTCTTC. Encoded protein: CASGWITDRVYNEQFF.

V usage is TRBV7-8 and J usage is TRBJ2-2; TRBD2 agrees at 12 bases. CDR1 is SGHVS, CDR2 FQNEAQ, per germline. The CDR3 runs to 16 residues. The ends lost 5 bases at V and 6 bases at J; junction bases unmatched: 7. The CDR3 region is CASSQRLAGVAGELFF. The CDR3 nucleotides are TGTGCCAGCAGCCAGAGACTAGCGGGAGTGGCCGGGGAGCTGTTTTTT.

This sequence joins TRBV20-1 and TRBJ2-5; D gene ambiguous. The CDR3 is 10 amino acids. Looked up from germline, CDR1 is DFQATT and CDR2 is SNEGSKA (reference sequence). V gave up 6 bases and J gave up 4 bases, with 6 bases separating them. CDR3 loop: CSALGETQYF. In DNA form, the CDR3 reads TGCAGTGCCCTCGGAGAGACCCAGTACTTC.

This chain connects TRBV6-5 to TRBJ2-7; weak D call: TRBD2 (7 bases). Trimming cost V 1 base and J 5 bases, with 18 bases left between them. CDR1 is MNHEY, CDR2 SVGAGI, per germline. The CDR3 sequence is 16 residues long. The DNA of the CDR3 is TGTGCCAGCAGTTACTGGGGGGGCGGGGGATCCCACGAGCAGTACTTC. Translated, it gives CASSYWGGGGSHEQYF.

The chain couples TRBV5-5 to TRBJ2-5; tentative D call: TRBD1 (6 bases). The germline CDR1 and CDR2 sequences are SGHKS and YYEKEE (reference sequence). The CDR3 consists of 13 residues. Trimming took 4 bases from V and 4 from J, leaving 11 bases between them. The CDR3 DNA reads as TGTGCCAGCAGCACACAGGGAGTAGAGACCCAGTACTTC. Translated: CASSTQGVETQYF.

V gene TRBV5-1 combines with J gene TRBJ2-7, with 7 bases that match TRBD2. Germline V gene data show CDR1 as SGHRS and CDR2 as YFSETQ. The CDR3 is made up of 14 amino acids. V trimming: 3 bases; J trimming: 0 bases; junction bases outside the gene matches: 3. The CDR3 coding sequence is TGCGCCAGCAGCTCTAGCGGCAGCTCCTACGAGCAGTACTTC. It codes for CASSSSGSSYEQYF.